This TCR beta chain was sequenced in a study of T cell changes during pregnancy in multiple sclerosis. Germline V gene lookup returns CDR1 MRHNA and CDR2 SNTAGT. The CDR3 contains 14 residues. V was clipped by 8 bases and J by 6 bases, with 16 bases between them. Using immunoSEQ multiplex PCR, the repertoire was profiled, and TCRdb retains in-frame clones only, with some absent. The table records roughly 93,000 clones, 92% of them present only once. The receptor comes from a female donor with multiple sclerosis, enrolled in a pregnancy study. The sample in question was peripheral blood, obtained after pregnancy. The chain uses TRBV6-4 and TRBJ2-2; the D is unclear. CDR3 in DNA: TGTGCCAGCTCTAACACCGCCGAGGCCGGGGAGCTGTTTTTT. This encodes CASSNTAEAGELFF.